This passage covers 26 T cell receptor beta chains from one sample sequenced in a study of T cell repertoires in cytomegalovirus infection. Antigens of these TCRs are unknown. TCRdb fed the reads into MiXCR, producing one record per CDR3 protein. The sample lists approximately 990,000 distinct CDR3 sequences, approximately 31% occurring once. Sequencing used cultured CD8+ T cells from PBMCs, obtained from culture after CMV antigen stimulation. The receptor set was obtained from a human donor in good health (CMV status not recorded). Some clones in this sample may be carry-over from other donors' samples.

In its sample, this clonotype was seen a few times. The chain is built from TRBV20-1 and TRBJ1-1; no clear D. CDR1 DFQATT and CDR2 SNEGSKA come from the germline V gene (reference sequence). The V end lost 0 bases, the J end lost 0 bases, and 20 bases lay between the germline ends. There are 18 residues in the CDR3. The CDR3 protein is CSARDPLAPTPMNTEAFF. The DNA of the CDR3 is TGCAGTGCTAGAGATCCTCTCGCTCCCACCCCAATGAACACTGAAGCTTTCTTT.

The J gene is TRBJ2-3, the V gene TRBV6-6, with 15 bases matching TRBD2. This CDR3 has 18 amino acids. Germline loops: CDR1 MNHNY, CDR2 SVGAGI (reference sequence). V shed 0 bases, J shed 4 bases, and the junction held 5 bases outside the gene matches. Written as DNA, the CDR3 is TGTGCCAGCAGTTACTCCGGACTAGCGGGGGGGCAGGCAGATACGCAGTATTTT. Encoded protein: CASSYSGLAGGQADTQYF.

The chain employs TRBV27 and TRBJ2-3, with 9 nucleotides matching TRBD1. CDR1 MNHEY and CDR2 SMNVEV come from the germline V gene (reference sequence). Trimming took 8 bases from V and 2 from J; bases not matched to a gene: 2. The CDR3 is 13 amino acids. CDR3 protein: CASWDRVTDTQYF. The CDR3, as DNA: TGTGCCAGCTGGGACAGGGTCACAGATACGCAGTATTTT.

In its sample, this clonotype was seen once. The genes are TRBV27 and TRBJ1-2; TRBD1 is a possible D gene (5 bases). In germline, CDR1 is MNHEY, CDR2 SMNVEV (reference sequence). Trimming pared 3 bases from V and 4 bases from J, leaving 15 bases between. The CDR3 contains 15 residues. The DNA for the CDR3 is TGTGCCAGCAGTTTTGGGGCGGCGGGCGTCTATGGCTACACCTTC. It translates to CASSFGAAGVYGYTF.

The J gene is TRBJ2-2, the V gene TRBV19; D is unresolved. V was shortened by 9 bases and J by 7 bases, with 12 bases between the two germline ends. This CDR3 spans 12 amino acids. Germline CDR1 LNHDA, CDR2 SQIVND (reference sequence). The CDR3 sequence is CARKRWNGELFF. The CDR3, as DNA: TGTGCCAGAAAAAGATGGAACGGGGAGCTGTTTTTT.

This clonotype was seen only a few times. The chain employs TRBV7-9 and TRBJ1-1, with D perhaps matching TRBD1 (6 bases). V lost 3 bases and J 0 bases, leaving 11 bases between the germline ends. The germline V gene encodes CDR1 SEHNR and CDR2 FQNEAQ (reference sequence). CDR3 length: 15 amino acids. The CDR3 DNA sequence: TGTGCCAGCAGCTTTTCCGGGACAATGAACACTGAAGCTTTCTTT. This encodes CASSFSGTMNTEAFF. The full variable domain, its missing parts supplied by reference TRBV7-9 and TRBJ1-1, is DTGVSQNPRHKITKRGQNVTFRCDPISEHNRLYWYRQTLGQGPEFLTYFQNEAQLEKSRLLSDRFSAERPKGSFSTLEIQRTEQGDSAMYLCASSFSGTMNTEAFFGQGTRLTVV.

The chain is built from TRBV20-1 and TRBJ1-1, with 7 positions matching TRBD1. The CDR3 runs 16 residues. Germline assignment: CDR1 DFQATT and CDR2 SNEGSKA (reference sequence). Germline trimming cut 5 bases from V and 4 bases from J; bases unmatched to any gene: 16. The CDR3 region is CSALPEDRTSGTEAFF. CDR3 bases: TGCAGTGCTCTCCCTGAGGACAGGACATCGGGCACTGAAGCTTTCTTT.

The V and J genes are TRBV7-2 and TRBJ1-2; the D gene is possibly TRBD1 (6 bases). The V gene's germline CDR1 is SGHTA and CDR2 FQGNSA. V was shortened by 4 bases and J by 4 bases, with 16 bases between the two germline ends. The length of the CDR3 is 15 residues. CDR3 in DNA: TGTGCCAGCAGCTCCTGGGGGGGGGCGGGCTATGGCTACACCTTC. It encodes CASSSWGGAGYGYTF.

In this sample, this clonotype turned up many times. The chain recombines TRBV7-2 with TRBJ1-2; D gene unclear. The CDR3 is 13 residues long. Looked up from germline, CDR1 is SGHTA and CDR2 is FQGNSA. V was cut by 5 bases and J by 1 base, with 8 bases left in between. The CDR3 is CASSPPGNYGYTF. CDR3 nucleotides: TGTGCCAGCAGCCCACCGGGTAACTATGGCTACACCTTC.

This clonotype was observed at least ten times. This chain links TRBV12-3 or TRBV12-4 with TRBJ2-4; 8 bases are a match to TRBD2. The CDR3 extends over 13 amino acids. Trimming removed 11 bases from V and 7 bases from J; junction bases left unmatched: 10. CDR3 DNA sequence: TGTGCCTCCCGCGAGGGCGGGGGGAACATTCAGTACTTC. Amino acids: CASREGGGNIQYF.

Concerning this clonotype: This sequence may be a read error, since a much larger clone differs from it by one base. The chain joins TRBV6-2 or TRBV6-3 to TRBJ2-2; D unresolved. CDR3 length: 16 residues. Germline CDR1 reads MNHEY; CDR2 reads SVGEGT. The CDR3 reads CASGYRSPRYTGELFF. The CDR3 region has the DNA TGTGCCAGCGGTTACCGATCGCCCAGATACACCGGGGAGCTGTTTTTT.

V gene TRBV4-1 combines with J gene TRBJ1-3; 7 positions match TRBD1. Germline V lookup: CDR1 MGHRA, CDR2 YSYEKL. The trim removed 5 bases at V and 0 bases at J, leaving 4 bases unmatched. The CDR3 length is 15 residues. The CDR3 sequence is CASSATGYSGNTIYF. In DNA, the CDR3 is TGCGCCAGCAGCGCGACAGGGTACTCTGGAAACACCATATATTTT.

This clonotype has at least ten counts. CDR3 protein: CASTPGLPEQFF. The DNA of the CDR3 is TGTGCCAGCACCCCGGGACTTCCCGAGCAGTTCTTC. The chain couples TRBV7-2 to TRBJ2-1; D may be TRBD2 (6 bases). CDR1 is SGHTA and CDR2 is FQGNSA in the germline V gene. The CDR3 length is 12 residues. Trimming pared 7 bases from V and 10 bases from J, leaving 14 bases between.

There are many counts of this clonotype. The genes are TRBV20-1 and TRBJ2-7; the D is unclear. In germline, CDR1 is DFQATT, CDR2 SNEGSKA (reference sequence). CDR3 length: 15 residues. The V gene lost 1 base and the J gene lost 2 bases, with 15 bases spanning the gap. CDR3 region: CSARGKGLEAYEQYV. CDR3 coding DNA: TGCAGTGCTAGAGGGAAAGGGCTAGAGGCCTACGAGCAGTACGTC.

The CDR3 DNA sequence: TGTGCCAGCAGTTACTCTCCCCAGGGCAACTACAATGAGCAGTTCTTC. Translation: CASSYSPQGNYNEQFF. This rearrangement joins TRBV6-5 to TRBJ2-1; tentatively, D is TRBD1 (5 bases). In germline, CDR1 is MNHEY, CDR2 SVGAGI. The CDR3 sequence is 16 residues long. The V gene lost 0 bases and the J gene lost 3 bases, with 12 bases spanning the gap.

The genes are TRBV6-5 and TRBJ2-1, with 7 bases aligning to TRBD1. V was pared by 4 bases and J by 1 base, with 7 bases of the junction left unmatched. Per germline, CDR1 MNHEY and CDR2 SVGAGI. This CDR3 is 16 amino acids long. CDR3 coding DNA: TGTGCCAGCAGTTCACCACAGGGGCGATCCTACAATGAGCAGTTCTTC. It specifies CASSSPQGRSYNEQFF.

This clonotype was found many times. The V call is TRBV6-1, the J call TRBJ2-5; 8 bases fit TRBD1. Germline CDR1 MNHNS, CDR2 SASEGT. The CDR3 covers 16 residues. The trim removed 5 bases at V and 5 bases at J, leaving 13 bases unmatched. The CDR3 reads CASSFSPGQGAETQYF. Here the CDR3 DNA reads TGTGCCAGCAGTTTTTCCCCGGGTCAGGGGGCTGAGACCCAGTACTTC.

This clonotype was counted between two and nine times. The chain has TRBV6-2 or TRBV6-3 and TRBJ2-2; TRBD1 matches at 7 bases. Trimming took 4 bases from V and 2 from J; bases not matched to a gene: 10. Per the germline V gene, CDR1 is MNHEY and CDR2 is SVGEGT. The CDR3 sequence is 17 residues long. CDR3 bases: TGTGCCAGCAGTTTCAATTCGGGACAGTCCAACACCGGGGAGCTGTTTTTT. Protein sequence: CASSFNSGQSNTGELFF.

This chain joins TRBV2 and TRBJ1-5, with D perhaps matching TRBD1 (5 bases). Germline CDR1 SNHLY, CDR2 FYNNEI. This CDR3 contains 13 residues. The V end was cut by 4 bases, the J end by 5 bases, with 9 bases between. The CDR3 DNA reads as TGTGCCAGCAGTGGCAGGGACCATCAGCCCCAGCATTTT. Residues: CASSGRDHQPQHF. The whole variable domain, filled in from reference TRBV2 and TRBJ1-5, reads EPEVTQTPSHQVTQMGQEVILRCVPISNHLYFYWYRQILGQKVEFLVSFYNNEISEKSEIFDDQFSVERPDGSNFTLKIRSTKLEDSAMYFCASSGRDHQPQHFGDGTRLSIL.

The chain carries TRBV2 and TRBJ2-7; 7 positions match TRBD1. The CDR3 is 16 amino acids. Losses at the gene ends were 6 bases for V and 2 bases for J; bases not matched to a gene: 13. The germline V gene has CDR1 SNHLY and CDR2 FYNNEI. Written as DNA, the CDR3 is TGTGCCAGCAGAGGGCTAAGACAGGGATCCACCTACGAGCAGTACTTC. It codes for CASRGLRQGSTYEQYF.

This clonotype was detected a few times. CDR3 sequence reads: CAISEGEKLFF. The DNA of the CDR3 is TGTGCCATCAGTGAAGGTGAAAAACTGTTTTTT. V and J are TRBV10-3 and TRBJ1-4; D remains ambiguous. The germline CDR1 and CDR2 sequences are ENHRY and SYGVKD. Trimming removed 3 bases from V and 7 bases from J, with 3 bases in between. There are 11 residues in the CDR3.

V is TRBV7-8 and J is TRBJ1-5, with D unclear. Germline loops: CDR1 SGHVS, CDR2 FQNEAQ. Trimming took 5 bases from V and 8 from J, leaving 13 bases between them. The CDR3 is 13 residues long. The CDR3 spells CASSEMQAEPQHF. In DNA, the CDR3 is TGTGCCAGCAGCGAAATGCAGGCAGAGCCCCAGCATTTT. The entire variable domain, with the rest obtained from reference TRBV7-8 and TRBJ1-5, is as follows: GAGVSQSPRYKVAKRGQDVALRCDPISGHVSLFWYQQALGQGPEFLTYFQNEAQLDKSGLPSDRFFAERPEGSVSTLKIQRTQQEDSAVYLCASSEMQAEPQHFGDGTRLSIL.

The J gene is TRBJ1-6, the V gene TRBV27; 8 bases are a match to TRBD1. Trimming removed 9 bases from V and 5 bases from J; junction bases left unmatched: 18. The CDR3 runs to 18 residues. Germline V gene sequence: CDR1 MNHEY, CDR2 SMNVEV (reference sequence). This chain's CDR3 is CARNRDRIRRVHNSPLHF. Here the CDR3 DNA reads TGTGCCAGAAACCGGGACAGGATCCGCCGGGTCCATAATTCACCCCTCCACTTT.

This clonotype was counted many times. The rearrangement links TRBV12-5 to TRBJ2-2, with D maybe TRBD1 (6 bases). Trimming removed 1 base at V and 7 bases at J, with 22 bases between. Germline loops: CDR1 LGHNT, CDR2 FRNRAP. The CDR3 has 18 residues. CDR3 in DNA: TGTGCTAGTGGTTTGGACACAGGGAGAGGATGGCCGATCGGGGAGCTGTTTTTT. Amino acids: CASGLDTGRGWPIGELFF.

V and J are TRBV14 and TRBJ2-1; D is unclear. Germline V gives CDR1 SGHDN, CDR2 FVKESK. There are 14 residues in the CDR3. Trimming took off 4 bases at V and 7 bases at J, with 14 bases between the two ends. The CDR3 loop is CASSPLGPKNEQFF. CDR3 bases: TGTGCCAGCAGCCCCCTAGGTCCTAAAAATGAGCAGTTCTTC. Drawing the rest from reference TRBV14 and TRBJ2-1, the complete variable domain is EAGVTQFPSHSVIEKGQTVTLRCDPISGHDNLYWYRRVMGKEIKFLLHFVKESKQDESGMPNNRFLAERTGGTYSTLKVQPAELEDSGVYFCASSPLGPKNEQFFGPGTRLTVL.

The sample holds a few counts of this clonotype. The CDR3 coding sequence is TGTGCCAGCAGCTCCCGGCAACTTAATTCACCCCTCCACTTT. Its translation is CASSSRQLNSPLHF. The chain recombines TRBV7-6 with TRBJ1-6; D unclear. The CDR3 sequence is 14 residues long. Looked up from germline, CDR1 is SGHVS and CDR2 is FNYEAQ. V dropped 4 bases and J dropped 6 bases, with 10 bases sitting between them.